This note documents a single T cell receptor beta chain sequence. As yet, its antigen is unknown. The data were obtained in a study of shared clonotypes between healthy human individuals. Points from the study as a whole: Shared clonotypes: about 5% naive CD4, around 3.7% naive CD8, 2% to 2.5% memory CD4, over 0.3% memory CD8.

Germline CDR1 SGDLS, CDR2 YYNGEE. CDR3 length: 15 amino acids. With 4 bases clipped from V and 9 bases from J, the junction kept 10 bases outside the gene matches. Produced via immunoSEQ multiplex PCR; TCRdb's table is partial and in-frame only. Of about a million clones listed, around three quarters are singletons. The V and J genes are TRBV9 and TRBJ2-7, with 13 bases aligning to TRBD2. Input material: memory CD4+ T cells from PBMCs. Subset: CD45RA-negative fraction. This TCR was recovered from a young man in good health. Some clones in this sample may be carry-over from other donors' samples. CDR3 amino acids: CASSHAGTSGNRQYF. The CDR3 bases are TGTGCCAGCAGCCATGCCGGGACTAGCGGGAATCGGCAGTACTTC.